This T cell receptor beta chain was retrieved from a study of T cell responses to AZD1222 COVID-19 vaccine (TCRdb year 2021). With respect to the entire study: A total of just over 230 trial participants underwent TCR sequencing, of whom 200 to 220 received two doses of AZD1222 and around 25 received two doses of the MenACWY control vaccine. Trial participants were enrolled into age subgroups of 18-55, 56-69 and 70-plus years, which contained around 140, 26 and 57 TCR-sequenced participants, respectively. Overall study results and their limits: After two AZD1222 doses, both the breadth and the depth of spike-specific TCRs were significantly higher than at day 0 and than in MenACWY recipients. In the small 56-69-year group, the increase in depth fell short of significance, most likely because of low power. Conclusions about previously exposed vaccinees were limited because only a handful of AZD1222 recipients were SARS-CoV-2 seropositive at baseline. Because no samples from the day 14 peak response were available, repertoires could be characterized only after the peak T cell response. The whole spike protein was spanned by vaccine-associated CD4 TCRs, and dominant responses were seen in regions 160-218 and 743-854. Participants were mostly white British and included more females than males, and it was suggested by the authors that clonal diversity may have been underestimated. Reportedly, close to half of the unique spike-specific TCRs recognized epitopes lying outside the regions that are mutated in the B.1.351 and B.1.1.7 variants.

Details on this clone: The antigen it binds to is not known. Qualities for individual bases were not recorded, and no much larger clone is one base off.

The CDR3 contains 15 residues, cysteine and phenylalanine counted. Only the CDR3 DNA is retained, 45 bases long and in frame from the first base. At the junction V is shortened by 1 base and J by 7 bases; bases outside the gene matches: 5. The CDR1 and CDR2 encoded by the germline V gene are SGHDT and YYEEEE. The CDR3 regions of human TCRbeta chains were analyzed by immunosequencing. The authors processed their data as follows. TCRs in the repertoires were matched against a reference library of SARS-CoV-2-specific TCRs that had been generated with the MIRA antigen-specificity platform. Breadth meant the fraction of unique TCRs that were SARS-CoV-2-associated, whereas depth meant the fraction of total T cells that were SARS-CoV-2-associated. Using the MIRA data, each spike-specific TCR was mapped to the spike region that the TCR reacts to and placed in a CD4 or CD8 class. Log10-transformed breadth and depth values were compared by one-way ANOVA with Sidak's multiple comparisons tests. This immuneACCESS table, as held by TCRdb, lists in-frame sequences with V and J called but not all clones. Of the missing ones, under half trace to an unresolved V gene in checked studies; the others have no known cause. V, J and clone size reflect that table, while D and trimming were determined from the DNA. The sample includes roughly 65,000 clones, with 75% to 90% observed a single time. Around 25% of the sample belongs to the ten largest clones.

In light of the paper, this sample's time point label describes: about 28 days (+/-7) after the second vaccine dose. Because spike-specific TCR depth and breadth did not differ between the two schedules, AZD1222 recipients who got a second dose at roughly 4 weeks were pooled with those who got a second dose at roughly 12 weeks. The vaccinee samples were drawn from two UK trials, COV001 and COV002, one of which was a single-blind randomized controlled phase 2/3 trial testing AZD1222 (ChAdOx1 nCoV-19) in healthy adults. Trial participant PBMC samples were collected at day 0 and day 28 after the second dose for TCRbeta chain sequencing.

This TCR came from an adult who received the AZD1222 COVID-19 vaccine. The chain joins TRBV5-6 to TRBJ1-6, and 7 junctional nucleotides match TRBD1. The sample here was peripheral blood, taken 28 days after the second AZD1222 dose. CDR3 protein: CASSLFGTDNSPLHF. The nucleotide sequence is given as TGTGCCAGCAGCTTGTTCGGGACAGACAATTCACCCCTCCACTTT.